The clone carrying this T cell receptor beta chain was observed many times. The antigen is undetermined. This sample is part of a study of T cells in Graves' hyperthyroidism and ophthalmopathy. Overall study findings and caveats: Prediction of ophthalmopathy progression came a median around 6.5 months pre-onset. In blood, most of the thyroid clonotypes expanded above 0.001 were also present.

Researchers amplified the TCR beta CDR3 regions from RNA transcripts. A set of HTBI primers served as the primers for a first-round RT-PCR of the TCR CDR3. TCRdb called the multiplex PCR reads again in MiXCR, with one record for every CDR3 protein. The table shows roughly 700,000 distinct CDR3 sequences, with about 15% occurring only once. The specimen was blood. The sequence derives from a woman aged 18-29 years with Graves' hyperthyroidism.

Here the CDR3 reads CASSLALGDRLDHEQFF. The CDR3, as DNA: TGTGCCAGCAGTTTAGCCCTCGGGGACAGGTTGGATCATGAGCAGTTCTTC. This chain uses TRBV28 with TRBJ2-1, with TRBD1 matching 8 bases. V dropped 2 bases and J dropped 8; count of bases not matched to a gene: 14. CDR1 is MDHEN and CDR2 is SYDVKM in the germline V gene. The CDR3 runs 17 residues.